Listed below are T cell receptor beta chains from one sample, sequenced in a study of human T cells and chemical hapten exposure. TCRdb independently ran MiXCR on the RACE reads; one entry per CDR3 protein. This repertoire shows 300,000 to 450,000 distinct CDR3 sequences, 4.5% to 7% found once; its top ten account for around 8%. The sample in question was whole blood, obtained in connection with sensitization to the hapten diphenylcyclopropenone (DPC). The receptors stem from a woman in her late teens or twenties with alopecia areata. Some clones in this sample may be carry-over from other donors' samples. CDR3s leave out the opening cysteine and the closing phenylalanine or tryptophan.

CDR3aa	v_gene
ASSLGGQGVYEQY	TRBV13
ASSYHENEQF	TRBV6-2/TRBV6-3
AITGTNAYNEQF	TRBV6-5
ASSAPSLAGILVGANVLT	TRBV2
ASSVPGITYEQY	TRBV7-9
ASSQGTGGTEAF	TRBV3-1
ASSVSSSNEQF	TRBV9
ASSPGTSGYEQY	TRBV18
ASSLMPKTGDGTDTQY	TRBV6-6
ASSLAGYDEKLF	TRBV5-1
ASSELQGGSPLH	TRBV6-1
ASSSTYFSPEREQF	TRBV6-2/TRBV6-3
SAREYGGNGNTIY	TRBV20-1
ASSAAGGLETQY	TRBV13
SVEGEKQGRTDTQY	TRBV29-1
ASTYSPAYEKLF	TRBV28
ASSYDNRGANGYT	TRBV6-5
ASSLITMPESPLNTEAF	TRBV6-5
SAGTSRPPSTQY	TRBV20-1
ASSLVQGRYSPLH	TRBV7-2
ASSRLTGTISYNEQF	TRBV4-3
ASTQDGATNEKLF	TRBV12-3/TRBV12-4
SVGDREGNGYT	TRBV29-1
ASSSQFGLSPFEAF	TRBV5-5
ASTGTSGGQGNEQF	TRBV6-4
ASSQEGGGATYNEQF	TRBV4-2
SARPRLARINSPLH	TRBV20-1